This TCR beta chain is from a study of blood T cell repertoires in COVID-19. About the research overall: Some COVID-19 samples were acute and others convalescent; all came from the United States, Italy and Spain. In each case, the material was cDNA or gDNA derived from T cells, B-cell-depleted T cells, or PBMCs.

Original handling: Estimation of nucleated cell counts was performed using reference gene primer amplification. Only in-frame clones appear in the TCRdb table, and some are missing; sequencing was by immunoSEQ multiplex PCR. V, J and clone size are those of that table, while D and trimming were read from the DNA. The data show roughly 310,000 clones, over 75% seen once. The CDR3 is made up of 13 amino acids. V was cut by 5 bases and J by 4 bases, with 10 bases left in between. Germline V gene lookup returns CDR1 KGHDR and CDR2 SFDVKD. The sample comprised peripheral blood. The chain combines TRBV24-1 with TRBJ1-1; D gene unclear. The clonotype was recovered from a woman aged 50 to 65 with active or convalescent COVID-19. The DNA for the CDR3 is TGTGCCACCAGTGCGCGCCGGGGCACTGAAGCTTTCTTT. Translation: CATSARRGTEAFF.